Below, 10 T cell receptor beta chains from the same sample are listed, as sequenced in a study of beta chain features in type 1 diabetes. Sequencing targeted expressed TCRB transcripts, as all isolated RNA had been reverse transcribed. Some clones are missing from TCRdb's copy, which holds only in-frame ones; the method was immunoSEQ multiplex PCR. Of about 620,000 clones detected, 15% appear once; the ten largest clones hold approximately 0.099%. Sequencing used naive CD4+ T cells from blood. These TCRs come from a man between 18 and 29 years old in good health.

The chain links TRBV9 to TRBJ2-3; 13 positions match TRBD2. J lost 1 base, V lost 4 bases, and 6 bases had no gene match. The CDR3 covers 17 residues. The germline V gene encodes CDR1 SGDLS and CDR2 YYNGEE. CDR3: CASSSRLAGGGTDTQYF. In DNA form, the CDR3 reads TGTGCCAGCAGCTCCCGACTAGCGGGAGGTGGCACAGATACGCAGTATTTT.

This chain links TRBV7-9 with TRBJ2-7; D is perhaps TRBD1 (6 bases). The CDR3 is 16 amino acids. Germline V lookup: CDR1 SEHNR, CDR2 FQNEAQ (reference sequence). With 5 bases removed from V and 3 bases from J, the gap between germline ends came to 20 bases. The CDR3 region is CASSPLRGPRGYEQYF. The CDR3 coding sequence is TGTGCCAGCAGCCCACTCAGGGGCCCGAGGGGCTACGAGCAGTACTTC.

This clone was counted a few times. The rearrangement joins TRBV9 to TRBJ2-1; a possible D gene is TRBD2 (5 bases). This CDR3 contains 14 residues. The V end was cut by 0 bases, the J end by 7 bases, with 11 bases between. Germline V gives CDR1 SGDLS, CDR2 YYNGEE. For the CDR3, the DNA is TGTGCCAGCAGCGTAGTCGGATCGGGGAATGAGCAGTTCTTC. Its protein product is CASSVVGSGNEQFF.

A few counts support this clone. This rearrangement joins TRBV19 to TRBJ1-1; D is uncertain. The germline V gene encodes CDR1 LNHDA and CDR2 SQIVND (reference sequence). V gave up 3 bases and J gave up 8 bases, with 10 bases separating them. The CDR3 contains 12 residues. The CDR3 DNA follows: TGTGCCAGTAGTATCAGAGGTTTCGAAGCTTTCTTT. Its translation is CASSIRGFEAFF.

This clone was picked up a small number of times. The V call is TRBV29-1, the J call TRBJ2-7; 11 nucleotides agree with TRBD2. This CDR3 has 16 amino acids. CDR1 is SQVTM, CDR2 ANQGSEA, per germline. The V gene end was trimmed by 4 bases and the J gene end by 1 base; junction bases not matched to a gene: 9. CDR3 sequence reads: CSVGTSGRIGSYEQYF. DNA for the CDR3: TGCAGCGTTGGTACTAGCGGGAGAATAGGATCCTACGAGCAGTACTTC.

This clone was recorded a few times. The chain combines TRBV5-1 with TRBJ2-1; no clear D. V was clipped by 5 bases and J by 5 bases, with 11 bases between them. Looked up from germline, CDR1 is SGHRS and CDR2 is YFSETQ. The CDR3 runs 13 residues. Here the CDR3 reads CASSLLGNNEQFF. In DNA form, the CDR3 reads TGCGCCAGCAGTCTGTTGGGGAACAATGAGCAGTTCTTC.

The chain has TRBV6-5 and TRBJ1-5; 10 bases line up with TRBD1. The CDR3 has 13 residues. Looked up from germline, CDR1 is MNHEY and CDR2 is SVGAGI. V was clipped by 5 bases and J by 8 bases; unmatched bases: 3. CDR3 residues: CASSRTGGKPQHF. The CDR3 DNA reads TGTGCCAGCAGTAGGACAGGGGGGAAGCCCCAGCATTTT.

The chain links TRBV10-2 to TRBJ2-7; 12 nucleotides align to TRBD1. Germline CDR1 reads WSHSY; CDR2 reads SAAADI. V gave up 3 bases and J gave up 7 bases; unmatched junction bases: 7. The CDR3 length is 15 residues. The CDR3 is CASSDAGQGAFEQYF. The CDR3 DNA is TGCGCCAGCAGTGATGCGGGACAGGGGGCGTTTGAGCAGTACTTC.

This clone was counted ten times or more. The rearrangement links TRBV23-1 to TRBJ2-1; D remains ambiguous. Being an ORF, TRBV23-1 has a function that is uncertain. CDR3 length: 13 residues. Trimming removed 2 bases at V and 4 bases at J, with 6 bases between. The chain's CDR3 is CASSQERYNEQFF. Written as DNA, the CDR3 is TGCGCCAGCAGTCAAGAGAGGTACAATGAGCAGTTCTTC.

The V and J genes are TRBV7-2 and TRBJ2-7; TRBD2 matches 8 bases. Germline V gene sequence: CDR1 SGHTA, CDR2 FQGNSA. CDR3 length: 16 residues. Germline trimming cut 1 base from V and 0 bases from J; bases unmatched to any gene: 5. The CDR3 is CASSLVGGRSSYEQYF. As DNA, the CDR3 is TGTGCCAGCAGCTTAGTCGGCGGGAGGAGCTCCTACGAGCAGTACTTC.